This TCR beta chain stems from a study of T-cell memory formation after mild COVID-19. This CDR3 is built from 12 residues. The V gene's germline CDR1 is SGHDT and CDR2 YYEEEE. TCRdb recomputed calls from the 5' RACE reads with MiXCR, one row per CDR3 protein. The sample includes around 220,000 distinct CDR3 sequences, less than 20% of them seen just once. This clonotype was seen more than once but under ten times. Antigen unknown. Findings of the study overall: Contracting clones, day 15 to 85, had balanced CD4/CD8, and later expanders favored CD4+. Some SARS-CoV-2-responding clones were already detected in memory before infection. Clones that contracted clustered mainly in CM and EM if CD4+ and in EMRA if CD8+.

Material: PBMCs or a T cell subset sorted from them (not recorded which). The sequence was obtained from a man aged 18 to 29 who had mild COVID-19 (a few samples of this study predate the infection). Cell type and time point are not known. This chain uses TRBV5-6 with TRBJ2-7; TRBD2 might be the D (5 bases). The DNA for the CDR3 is TGTGCCAGCAGCTTGGCCGGGATCGGGGAGCACGTC. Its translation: CASSLAGIGEHV.